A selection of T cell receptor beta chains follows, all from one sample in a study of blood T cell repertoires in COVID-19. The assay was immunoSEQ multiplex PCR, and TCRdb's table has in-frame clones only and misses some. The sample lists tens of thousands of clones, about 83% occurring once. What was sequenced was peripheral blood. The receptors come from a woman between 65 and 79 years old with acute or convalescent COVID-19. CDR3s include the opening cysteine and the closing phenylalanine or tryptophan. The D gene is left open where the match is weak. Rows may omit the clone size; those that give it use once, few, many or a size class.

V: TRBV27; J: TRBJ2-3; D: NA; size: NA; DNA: TGTGCCAGCAGTTTATATTCCCCGCGGGACGGCGATACGCAGTATTTT; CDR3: CASSLYSPRDGDTQYF
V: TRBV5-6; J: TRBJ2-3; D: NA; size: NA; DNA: TGTGCCAGCAGCTTGAAGGTCTTTCTTCGGACAGCAAGCACAGATACGCAGTATTTT; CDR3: CASSLKVFLRTASTDTQYF
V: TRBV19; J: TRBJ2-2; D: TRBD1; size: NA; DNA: TGTGCCAGTAGTCCACAGGGGTGGACCGGGGAGCTGTTTTTT; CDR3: CASSPQGWTGELFF
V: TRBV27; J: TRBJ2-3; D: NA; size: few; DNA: TGTGCCAGCACCTTGGGGCTAGAACAGTATTTT; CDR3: CASTLGLEQYF
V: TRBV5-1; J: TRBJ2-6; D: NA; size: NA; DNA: TGCGCCAGCAGCTTGATAGGGGCTGGGGCCAACGTCCTGACTTTC; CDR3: CASSLIGAGANVLTF
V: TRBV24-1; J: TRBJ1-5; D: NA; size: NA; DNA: TGTGCCACCAGTGATTCGCGAAGCGATCAGCCCCAGCATTTT; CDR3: CATSDSRSDQPQHF
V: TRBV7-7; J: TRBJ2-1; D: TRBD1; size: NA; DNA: TGTGCCAGCAGCTCGTTGCCGGGACAGGGGGCATGGGAGCAGTTCTTC; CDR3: CASSSLPGQGAWEQFF
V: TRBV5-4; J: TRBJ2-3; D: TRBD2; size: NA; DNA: TGTGCCAGCAGCTTGACAGGGACTAGCGGAGATACGCAGTATTTT; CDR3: CASSLTGTSGDTQYF
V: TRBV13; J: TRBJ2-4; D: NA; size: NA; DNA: TGTGCCAGCAGCTTCCTGGGGGACAACCTAGCCAAAAACATTCAGTACTTC; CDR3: CASSFLGDNLAKNIQYF
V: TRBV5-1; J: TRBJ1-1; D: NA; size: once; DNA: TGCGCCAGCAGCTTAGAGTCGAACACTGAAGCTTTCTTT; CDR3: CASSLESNTEAFF
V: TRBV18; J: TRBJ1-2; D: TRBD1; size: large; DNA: TGTGCCAGCTCACCCGGACAGGGTCTTACAGGCTACACCTTC; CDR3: CASSPGQGLTGYTF
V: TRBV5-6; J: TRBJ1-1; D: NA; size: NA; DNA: TGTGCCAGCAGCTTGATTGGAGGGGAGAACACTGAAGCTTTCTTT; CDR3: CASSLIGGENTEAFF
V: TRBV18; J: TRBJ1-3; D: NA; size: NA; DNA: TGTGCCAGCTCACCCTTAGCCCAAAGGTCCGGCGGAAACACCATATATTTT; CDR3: CASSPLAQRSGGNTIYF
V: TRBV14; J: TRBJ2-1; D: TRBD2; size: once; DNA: TGTGCCAGCAGCCAACCCGACAGGGGAACTAGCGGGAGCTCCTACAATGAGCAGTTCTTC; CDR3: CASSQPDRGTSGSSYNEQFF
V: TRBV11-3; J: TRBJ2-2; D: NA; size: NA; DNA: TGTGCCAGCAGCTTATCAGGCGGGATAACCGGGGAGCTGTTTTTT; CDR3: CASSLSGGITGELFF
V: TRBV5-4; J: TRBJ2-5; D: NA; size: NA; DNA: TGTGCCAGCAGCTTGGGTGGGGCTCGGGAGACCCAGTACTTC; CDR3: CASSLGGARETQYF
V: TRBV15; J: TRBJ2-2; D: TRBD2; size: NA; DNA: TGTGCCACCAGCAGCGGGGGAAGCGGGAGAACCGGGGAGCTGTTTTTT; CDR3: CATSSGGSGRTGELFF
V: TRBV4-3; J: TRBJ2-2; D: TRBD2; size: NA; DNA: TGCGCCAGCAGCCAAGATAGGGGACTAGCGAGGTTAGGGGAGCTGTTTTTT; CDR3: CASSQDRGLARLGELFF
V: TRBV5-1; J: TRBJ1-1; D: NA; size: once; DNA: TGCGCCAGCATACGAGGGGACTTAATGAACACTGAAGCTTTCTTT; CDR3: CASIRGDLMNTEAFF
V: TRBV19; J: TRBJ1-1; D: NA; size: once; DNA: TGTGCCAGTAGCCCCAGGGTTGATACTGAAGCTTTCTTT; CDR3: CASSPRVDTEAFF
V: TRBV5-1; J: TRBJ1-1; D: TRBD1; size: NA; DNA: TGCGCCAGCAGCGACACAGGGGGAGGTAACACTGAAGCTTTCTTT; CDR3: CASSDTGGGNTEAFF
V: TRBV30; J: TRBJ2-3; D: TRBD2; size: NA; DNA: TGTGCCGGACGGACTAGCGGTAGCCCAGATACGCAGTATTTT; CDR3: CAGRTSGSPDTQYF
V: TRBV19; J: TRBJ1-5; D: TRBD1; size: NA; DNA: TGTGCCAGTAGTACGGACAGGGGGATTCAGCCCCAGCATTTT; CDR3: CASSTDRGIQPQHF
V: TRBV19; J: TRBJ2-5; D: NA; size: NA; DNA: TGTGCCAGTAGTATAGCCGGACAGATACAAGAGACCCAGTACTTC; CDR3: CASSIAGQIQETQYF
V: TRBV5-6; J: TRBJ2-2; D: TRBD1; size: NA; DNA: TGTGCCAGCAGCTTGCGGGGGACAGGTTTCACCGGGGAGCTGTTTTTT; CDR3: CASSLRGTGFTGELFF
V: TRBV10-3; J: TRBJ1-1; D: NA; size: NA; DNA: TGTGCCATCAGTGAGTCTTGGAGGAACACTGAAGCTTTCTTT; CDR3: CAISESWRNTEAFF
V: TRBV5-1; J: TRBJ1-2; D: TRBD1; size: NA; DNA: TGCGCCAGCAGCTTTACAGGGGCCGGAGAATTGGGCTACACCTTC; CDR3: CASSFTGAGELGYTF
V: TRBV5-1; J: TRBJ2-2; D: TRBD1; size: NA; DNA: TGCGCCAGTTTCCGGGACAGGGGTAACACCGGGGAGCTGTTTTTT; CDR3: CASFRDRGNTGELFF
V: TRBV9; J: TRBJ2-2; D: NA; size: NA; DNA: TGTGCCAGCAGCGTAGTAACGAACACCGGGGAGCTGTTTTTT; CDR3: CASSVVTNTGELFF
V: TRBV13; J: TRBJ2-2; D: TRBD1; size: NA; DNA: TGTGCCAGCAGCTCAGAGTCCCGGGACAGGGGCGATTACACCGGGGAGCTGTTTTTT; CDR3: CASSSESRDRGDYTGELFF
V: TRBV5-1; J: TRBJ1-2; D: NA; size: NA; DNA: TGCGCCAGCAGCTTGGTCACGGGAAGGGATGGCTACACCTTC; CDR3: CASSLVTGRDGYTF
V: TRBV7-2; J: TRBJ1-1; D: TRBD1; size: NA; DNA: TGTGCCAGCAGCTCACCGGACAGGGAAACTGAAGCTTTCTTT; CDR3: CASSSPDRETEAFF
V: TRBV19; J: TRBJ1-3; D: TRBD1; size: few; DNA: TGTGCCAGTAGTACCGACAGGGCGGATGGAAACACCATATATTTT; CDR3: CASSTDRADGNTIYF
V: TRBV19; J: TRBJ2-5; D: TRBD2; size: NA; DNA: TGTGCCAGTAGTACCCGGGGGGTATGGGAGACCCAGTACTTC; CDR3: CASSTRGVWETQYF
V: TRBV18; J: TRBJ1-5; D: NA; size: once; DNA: TGTGCCAGCTCACCACCGTTAGACAGATACAATCAGCCCCAGCATTTT; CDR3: CASSPPLDRYNQPQHF
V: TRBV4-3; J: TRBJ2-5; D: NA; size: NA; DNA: TGCGCCAGCAGCCAGGGGCGGGGAGAGACCCAGTACTTC; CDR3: CASSQGRGETQYF
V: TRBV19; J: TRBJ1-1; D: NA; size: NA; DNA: TGTGCCAGTAGTATTTTTTTTACAGGCTGGGGGAACACTGAAGCTTTCTTT; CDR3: CASSIFFTGWGNTEAFF
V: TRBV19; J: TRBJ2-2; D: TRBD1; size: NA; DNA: TGTGCCAGCCTGGACAGGGTAGACGCGAACACCGGGGAGCTGTTTTTT; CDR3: CASLDRVDANTGELFF
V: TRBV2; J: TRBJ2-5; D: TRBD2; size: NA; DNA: TGTGCCAGCAGTGAAACGGCCCTAGCGGGGACCCAGTACTTC; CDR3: CASSETALAGTQYF
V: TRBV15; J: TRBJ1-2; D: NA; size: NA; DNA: TGTGCCACCAGCACCCCCGTGCGGACAGTCCCCCTCTACACCTTC; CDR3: CATSTPVRTVPLYTF
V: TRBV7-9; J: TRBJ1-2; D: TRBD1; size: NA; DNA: TGTGCCAGCAGCCAACCTACAGGGGTCTATGGCTACACCTTC; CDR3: CASSQPTGVYGYTF
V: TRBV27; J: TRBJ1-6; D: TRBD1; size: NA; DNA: TGTGCCTCCAGGGGGGTGTTACAGAATTCACCCCTCCACTTT; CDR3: CASRGVLQNSPLHF
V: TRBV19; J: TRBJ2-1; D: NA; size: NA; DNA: TGTGCCAGTAGTAGCAGTGGGGGCAGTGAGCAGTTCTTC; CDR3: CASSSSGGSEQFF
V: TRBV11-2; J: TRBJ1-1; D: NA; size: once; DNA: TGTGCCAGCAGCTTACCCAAGGGGTTGGGTATGAACACTGAAGCTTTCTTT; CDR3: CASSLPKGLGMNTEAFF
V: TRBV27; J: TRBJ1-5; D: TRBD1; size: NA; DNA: TGTGCCAGCAGTCCCCACCGGGACAGGGATGAGCCCCAGCATTTT; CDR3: CASSPHRDRDEPQHF
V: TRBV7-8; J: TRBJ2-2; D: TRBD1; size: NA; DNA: TGTGCCAGCACCCCAGGACAGGTTGACACCGGGGAGCTGTTTTTT; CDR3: CASTPGQVDTGELFF
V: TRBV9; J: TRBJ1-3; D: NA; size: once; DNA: TGTGCCAGCAGCCCCCGGGCTGAGGGCGCTTTCGGTTCGAACACCATATATTTT; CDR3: CASSPRAEGAFGSNTIYF
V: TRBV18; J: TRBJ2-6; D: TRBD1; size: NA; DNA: TGTGCCAGCTCACCGCCGGGACAGGGAAAGACTGGGGCCAACGTCCTGACTTTC; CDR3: CASSPPGQGKTGANVLTF
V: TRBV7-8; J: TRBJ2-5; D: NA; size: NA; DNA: TGTGCCAGCAGCCCGTTTTGGACACAAGAGACCCAGTACTTC; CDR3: CASSPFWTQETQYF
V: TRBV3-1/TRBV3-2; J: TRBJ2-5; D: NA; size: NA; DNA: TGTGCCAGCAGCCAAGATCATCCCAACACTGAAGGGGGGACCCAGTACTTC; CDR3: CASSQDHPNTEGGTQYF
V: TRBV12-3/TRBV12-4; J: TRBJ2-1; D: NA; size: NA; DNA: TGTGCCAGCAGTTTGAACTTCTACAATGAGCAGTTCTTC; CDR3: CASSLNFYNEQFF
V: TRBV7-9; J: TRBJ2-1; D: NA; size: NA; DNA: TGTGCCAGCAGCTCACATAATGAGCAGTTCTTC; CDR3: CASSSHNEQFF
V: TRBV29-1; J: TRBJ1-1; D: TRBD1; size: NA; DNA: TGCAGCGTCGACAGGGGGCTCACTGAAGCTTTCTTT; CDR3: CSVDRGLTEAFF
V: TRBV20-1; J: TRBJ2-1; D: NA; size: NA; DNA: TGCAGTGCTAGTGGCTTGAAGGGGGATAGGAATGAGCAGTTCTTC; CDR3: CSASGLKGDRNEQFF
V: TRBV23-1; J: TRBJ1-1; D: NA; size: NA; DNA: TGCGCCAGCAGTCAATCAGGAGGGAGGGCGAAGCACACTGAAGCTTTCTTT; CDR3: CASSQSGGRAKHTEAFF